These T cell receptor beta chains were read from a single sample in a study of T cell responses to AZD1222 COVID-19 vaccine. The data were produced by immunoSEQ multiplex PCR, yet TCRdb's version contains in-frame clones alone and is incomplete. The sample comprises over 95,000 clones, approximately 90% of which are singletons, and 4.5% rests with the top ten. The source material was peripheral blood, sampled on day 0 of AZD1222 vaccination. These TCRs come from an adult in good health. CDR3s include the opening cysteine and the closing phenylalanine or tryptophan. The D gene is left open where the match is weak. Clone size is given for some rows only: seen once, a few or many times, or a class if the clone is expanded.

TGCGCCAGCAGCCAAGGAGGGCGGGTATCAACTGAAGCTTTCTTT	CASSQGGRVSTEAFF	15	TRBV4-3	TRBJ1-1	few	-
TGTGCCAGCAGTGAGGGACAGGGGAGAAATCAGCCCCAGCATTTT	CASSEGQGRNQPQHF	15	TRBV25-1	TRBJ1-5	-	TRBD1
TGTGCCAGCAGTCCGTTCCCACAGGGGGCGTATTCACCCCTCCACTTT	CASSPFPQGAYSPLHF	16	TRBV27	TRBJ1-6	-	TRBD1
TGTGCCAGTAGTAGAGGCTATGACTCTGGGGCCAACGTCCTGACTTTC	CASSRGYDSGANVLTF	16	TRBV19	TRBJ2-6	-	-
TGTGCCAGCAGTGGGACTAGCGGGGGTTCAGATACGCAGTATTTT	CASSGTSGGSDTQYF	15	TRBV27	TRBJ2-3	once	TRBD2
TGTGCCAGCAGTTTAATAGCGGGGGCTGAGACCCAGTACTTC	CASSLIAGAETQYF	14	TRBV6-6	TRBJ2-5	-	TRBD2
TGTGCCAGCAGCTTGTTTGGGAACACTGAAGCTTTCTTT	CASSLFGNTEAFF	13	TRBV5-5	TRBJ1-1	-	-
TGTGCCAGCAGCCAATGGAGGGGCGCGGAGACCCAGTACTTC	CASSQWRGAETQYF	14	TRBV14	TRBJ2-5	-	-
TGTGCCAGCCTAAGGGGGCTGAACACTGAAGCTTTCTTT	CASLRGLNTEAFF	13	TRBV2	TRBJ1-1	-	TRBD1
TGTGCCAGCAGTTTAGGCGGAGGAGGTATCGGTGAGCAGTTCTTC	CASSLGGGGIGEQFF	15	TRBV28	TRBJ2-1	-	-
TGTGCCAGCAGTTCTGGCACCGTCTACGAGCAGTACTTC	CASSSGTVYEQYF	13	TRBV12-3/TRBV12-4	TRBJ2-7	-	-
TGTGCCAGCAGCTTTAGCGGGGGGAGCTACAATGAGCAGTTCTTC	CASSFSGGSYNEQFF	15	TRBV7-3	TRBJ2-1	-	TRBD2
TGTGCCAGCAGCTTAGCAATCCTCACAGGGAAGAACTATGGCTACACCTTC	CASSLAILTGKNYGYTF	17	TRBV7-8	TRBJ1-2	-	-
TGTGCCAGCAGTAACCCCGGGGCTGAAGCTTTCTTT	CASSNPGAEAFF	12	TRBV6-2/TRBV6-3	TRBJ1-1	few	-
TGTGCCAGCAGCTTCCGCACCGGGGAGCTGTTTTTT	CASSFRTGELFF	12	TRBV9	TRBJ2-2	-	-
TGTGCCAGCAGTGGGGGAGGGCTTCGGCGGGCCCAGCATTTT	CASSGGGLRRAQHF	14	TRBV2	TRBJ1-5	-	-
TGTGCCAGCAGCCGACGAGGACAGTATCCTGAAGCTTTCTTT	CASSRRGQYPEAFF	14	TRBV3-1/TRBV3-2	TRBJ1-1	-	-
TGCGCCAGCAGCCAAGAATGGGGGTTAACCGGGGAGCTGTTTTTT	CASSQEWGLTGELFF	15	TRBV4-3	TRBJ2-2	-	-
TGTGCCAGTAGACAGCCGCCGAACTACGAGCAGTACTTC	CASRQPPNYEQYF	13	TRBV19	TRBJ2-7	-	-
TGTGCCAGTAGTATCCCCAGGGACTACACTGAAGCTTTCTTT	CASSIPRDYTEAFF	14	TRBV19	TRBJ1-1	-	-
TGTGCCAGCAGCTTCATTTTATCCACTGAAGCTTTCTTT	CASSFILSTEAFF	13	TRBV11-2	TRBJ1-1	-	-
TGCGCCAGCAGCCAACAGACAGGGGACCCTTGGGATGAGCAGTTCTTC	CASSQQTGDPWDEQFF	16	TRBV4-1	TRBJ2-1	-	TRBD1
TGTGCCAGTAGCCCTAGAGTGGGGGTTCGGGCTTTCTTT	CASSPRVGVRAFF	13	TRBV19	TRBJ1-1	-	-
TGCGCCAGCAGCCAGCGGGACGGGGATTCCTACGAGCAGTACTTC	CASSQRDGDSYEQYF	15	TRBV4-1	TRBJ2-7	-	-
TGTGCCAGCAGCTTATCCCCGGGGGCAGATACGCAGTATTTT	CASSLSPGADTQYF	14	TRBV7-3	TRBJ2-3	-	-
TGTGCCAGCTCAGAGGGTCAGAACACTGAAGCTTTCTTT	CASSEGQNTEAFF	13	TRBV18	TRBJ1-1	-	-
TGTGCCAGCAGCTTAACAGGGGGATACTCCTACAATGAGCAGTTCTTC	CASSLTGGYSYNEQFF	16	TRBV7-3	TRBJ2-1	-	-
TGTGCCAGCAGCCGGGGACAGCTAGCGGGGGAGAAGGGTACGCAGTATTTT	CASSRGQLAGEKGTQYF	17	TRBV3-1/TRBV3-2	TRBJ2-3	-	TRBD2
TGTGCCAGCAGCCCACCGGACAGGATGTGGGGCTACACCTTC	CASSPPDRMWGYTF	14	TRBV6-5	TRBJ1-2	-	TRBD1
TGTGCCAGCTCACCACTTCCTAGAGGACAGGGTTACTACGAGCAGTACTTC	CASSPLPRGQGYYEQYF	17	TRBV18	TRBJ2-7	-	TRBD1
TGTGCCAGCAGTTACGGGGGGAATAGCAATCAGCCCCAGCATTTT	CASSYGGNSNQPQHF	15	TRBV6-2/TRBV6-3	TRBJ1-5	-	-
TGTGCCAGCAGCCCCGGGACAGGACTATTCATGAACACTGAAGCTTTCTTT	CASSPGTGLFMNTEAFF	17	TRBV4-2	TRBJ1-1	-	TRBD1
TGTGCCAGCAGCCAAGGCGGAGCGGGGGACAATGAGCAGTTCTTC	CASSQGGAGDNEQFF	15	TRBV7-2	TRBJ2-1	-	TRBD2
TGCAGCGGCGGTAGGGGGAAAAATGAGCAGTTCTTC	CSGGRGKNEQFF	12	TRBV29-1	TRBJ2-1	-	-
TGTGCCAGCACCCCCTCCGTAGGACAGGGGGCAACTGAAGCTTTCTTT	CASTPSVGQGATEAFF	16	TRBV27	TRBJ1-1	-	TRBD1
TGTGCCAGCAGCTTAGTAGGGCAGGGGGCAAATGAGCAGTTCTTC	CASSLVGQGANEQFF	15	TRBV7-9	TRBJ2-1	-	TRBD1
TGTGCCAGCAGTCCAGCGGGGGGTACCCGCACAGATACGCAGTATTTT	CASSPAGGTRTDTQYF	16	TRBV28	TRBJ2-3	-	TRBD2
TGTGCCAGTAGCCCGGGACAGTACTATAGCAATCAGCCCCAGCATTTT	CASSPGQYYSNQPQHF	16	TRBV19	TRBJ1-5	few	TRBD1
TGTGCCAGCAGCTTTACAGGGGGGACTGAAGCTTTCTTT	CASSFTGGTEAFF	13	TRBV7-2	TRBJ1-1	-	TRBD1
TGTGCCAGTCAGAGCGGGGGGGGCCGAACCGGGGAGCTGTTTTTT	CASQSGGGRTGELFF	15	TRBV19	TRBJ2-2	-	TRBD2
TGTGCCAGCAGTGAAGCGGGGCGGAACACTGAAGCTTTCTTT	CASSEAGRNTEAFF	14	TRBV6-1	TRBJ1-1	-	-
TGTGGTTACGGGGGGAGCGGCAATCAGCCCCAGCATTTT	CGYGGSGNQPQHF	13	TRBV6-5	TRBJ1-5	-	-
TGTGCCTGGAGTAGAGACAGGGCCTCCTCTGGAAACACCATATATTTT	CAWSRDRASSGNTIYF	16	TRBV30	TRBJ1-3	-	TRBD1